This TCR beta chain was documented in a study of shared clonotypes between healthy human individuals. This CDR3 region has 13 residues. The germline gives CDR1 SGHVS, CDR2 FNYEAQ. Trimming removed 5 bases at V and 3 bases at J, with 11 bases between. Findings of the study overall: When compared with the clonotypes that were shared by all four sorted-subset donors, the non-shared clonotypes turned out to have lower generation probabilities.

A note on this clone: What it binds is unknown. A much larger clone is a single base away; this may be a read error.

Here immunoSEQ multiplex PCR was the method, and the copy in TCRdb shows in-frame clones only, minus some. Of 850,000 to 1,100,000 clones listed, roughly 80% are singletons. The origin of this receptor is a man aged 18 to 35 in good health. Some clones in this sample may be carry-over from other donors' samples. This sequence joins TRBV7-6 and TRBJ2-7; D perhaps matches TRBD2 (6 bases). The specimen sequenced was memory CD4+ T cells from PBMCs. Documented subset: CD45RA-negative fraction. The CDR3 here is CASSPGTYYEQYF. The CDR3 nucleotides are TGTGCCAGCAGCCCCGGGACTTACTACGAGCAGTACTTC.